One and the same sample provided the 24 T cell receptor beta chains below, sequenced in a study of blood T cell repertoires in COVID-19. The assay was immunoSEQ multiplex PCR, and TCRdb's table has in-frame clones only and misses some. The sample yields around 220,000 clones, roughly 80% seen once. What was sequenced was peripheral blood. All receptors derive from a woman aged 80 or older with acute or convalescent COVID-19.

The chain joins TRBV9 to TRBJ2-1; TRBD2 matches at 15 bases. Germline CDR1 and CDR2: SGDLS and YYNGEE. The CDR3 consists of 13 residues. The V and J ends lost 4 bases and 15 bases, in that order; junction bases with no gene match: 5. CDR3 amino acids: CASSPGTSGGSFF. The CDR3 region has the DNA TGTGCCAGCAGCCCGGGGACTAGCGGGGGGTCGTTCTTC.

This clone was seen once. The chain links TRBV3-1 (or the pseudogene TRBV3-2) to TRBJ1-2; no clear D. The V end lost 0 bases, the J end lost 4 bases, and 9 bases lay between the germline ends. The CDR3 is 14 amino acids. CDR1 and CDR2 from the germline V gene are LGHDT and YNNKEL (reference sequence). The CDR3 reads CASSQDEGPYGYTF. For the CDR3, the DNA is TGTGCCAGCAGCCAAGACGAGGGCCCCTATGGCTACACCTTC.

The chain combines TRBV4-1 with TRBJ2-7; 9 bases match TRBD2. The V segment lost 0 bases and the J segment 0 bases; nucleotides outside the gene matches: 3. This CDR3 is built from 16 residues. Germline values: CDR1 MGHRA, CDR2 YSYEKL. The CDR3 loop reads CASSQDSAGGSYEQYF. The CDR3 nucleotides are TGCGCCAGCAGCCAAGATTCAGCGGGGGGCTCCTACGAGCAGTACTTC.

V and J are TRBV19 and TRBJ2-7, with a weak D call TRBD1 (6 bases). V lost 0 bases, J lost 2 bases, and 11 bases lay in between. In germline, CDR1 is LNHDA, CDR2 SQIVND (reference sequence). The CDR3 contains 15 residues. CDR3 bases: TGTGCCAGTAGTATAGAGGGGACACGCACCTACGAGCAGTACTTC. Its translation: CASSIEGTRTYEQYF.

The CDR3 region has the DNA TGTGCCAGCAGTTCCTACGCCCGGGAGGGAAATGAAAAACTGTTTTTT. It codes for CASSSYAREGNEKLFF. The chain combines TRBV28 with TRBJ1-4; D is unresolved. V was pared by 4 bases and J by 5 bases, with 17 bases between. This CDR3 contains 16 residues. The germline V gene encodes CDR1 MDHEN and CDR2 SYDVKM.

J is TRBJ2-1 and V is TRBV4-1; TRBD2 matches at 9 bases. The CDR3 has 16 amino acids. The V gene end was trimmed by 0 bases and the J gene end by 5 bases; junction bases not matched to a gene: 5. CDR1 and CDR2 (germline): MGHRA, YSYEKL. CDR3: CASSQEWLAGHNEQFF. The DNA for the CDR3 is TGCGCCAGCAGCCAAGAATGGCTAGCGGGGCACAATGAGCAGTTCTTC.

V gene TRBV19 combines with J gene TRBJ2-5; D remains ambiguous. Germline V CDR1 and CDR2: LNHDA, SQIVND (reference sequence). This CDR3 comprises 12 residues. The germline V and J ends were trimmed by 5 bases and 5 bases, with 9 bases remaining between them. The DNA for the CDR3 is TGTGCCAGTAGTCCTAGTGGGGAGACCCAGTACTTC. It is translated as CASSPSGETQYF.

The V gene is TRBV30, the J gene TRBJ2-7; D uncertain. Germline assignment: CDR1 GTSNPN and CDR2 SVGIG (reference sequence). The CDR3 has 12 residues. V lost 4 bases, J lost 2 bases, and 9 bases lay in between. The CDR3 protein is CAWTRSPYEQYF. The CDR3 DNA follows: TGTGCCTGGACCCGGTCCCCCTACGAGCAGTACTTC.

The chain is built from TRBV18 and TRBJ2-1, with a weak D call TRBD2 (6 bases). The CDR3 covers 14 residues. Germline values: CDR1 KGHSH, CDR2 LQKENI. V gave up 2 bases and J gave up 4 bases, with 9 bases separating them. Here the CDR3 reads CASSPAAGYNEQFF. The CDR3 coding sequence is TGTGCCAGCTCACCAGCGGCGGGGTACAATGAGCAGTTCTTC.

V is TRBV28 and J is TRBJ1-3; no reliable D call. Trimming pared 4 bases from V and 4 bases from J, leaving 11 bases between. The germline V gene encodes CDR1 MDHEN and CDR2 SYDVKM. CDR3 size: 14 residues. This CDR3 reads CASSSPLGGNTIYF. The CDR3 DNA follows: TGTGCCAGCAGTTCGCCTCTCGGGGGAAACACCATATATTTT.

The gene calls are TRBV9 and TRBJ1-1; no firm D call. Germline CDR1 is SGDLS and CDR2 is YYNGEE. CDR3 length equals 14 residues. V shed 4 bases and J shed 5 bases, with 15 bases lying between them. CDR3 DNA: TGTGCCAGCAGCCCCCACCCGGTAGAAACTGAAGCTTTCTTT. Translation gives CASSPHPVETEAFF.

The chain employs TRBV6-4 and TRBJ1-3; TRBD1 aligns across 8 bases. Germline V lookup: CDR1 MRHNA, CDR2 SNTAGT. With V trimmed by 4 bases and J by 3 bases, 8 bases remained unmatched. CDR3 length: 16 residues. CDR3 sequence reads: CASSGQGGQGGNTIYF. In DNA form, the CDR3 reads TGTGCCAGCAGTGGACAGGGAGGACAGGGTGGAAACACCATATATTTT.

This chain joins TRBV19 and TRBJ1-5, with D tentatively TRBD1 (6 bases). Germline assignment: CDR1 LNHDA and CDR2 SQIVND (reference sequence). The CDR3 is made up of 15 amino acids. V shed 6 bases and J shed 7 bases, with 19 bases lying between them. The CDR3 coding sequence is TGTGCCAGTAGATCGGGAGGGGGAAGCCCACAGCCCCAGCATTTT. This codes for CASRSGGGSPQPQHF.

This clone appeared a few times. This chain links TRBV5-5 with TRBJ1-3; a weak D match, TRBD1 (6 bases). Trimming removed 0 bases at V and 2 bases at J, with 12 bases between. Germline V gives CDR1 SGHKS, CDR2 YYEKEE (reference sequence). The CDR3 is 16 amino acids. The CDR3 DNA sequence: TGTGCCAGCAGCTTGGAGGGGGTAGGACCTGGAAACACCATATATTTT. It is translated as CASSLEGVGPGNTIYF.

V and J are TRBV2 and TRBJ2-2, with 9 bases lining up with TRBD1. Germline V lookup: CDR1 SNHLY, CDR2 FYNNEI. There are 15 residues in the CDR3. The junction had 9 bases not matched to a gene; V was cut back by 6 bases and J by 7 bases. This CDR3 reads CASSRIQGAVGELFF. DNA of the CDR3: TGTGCCAGCAGCCGGATACAGGGGGCAGTCGGGGAGCTGTTTTTT.

V usage is TRBV7-3 and J usage is TRBJ2-5; 13 bases agree with TRBD2. CDR3 size: 17 residues. Germline CDR1 and CDR2: SGHTA and FQGTGA. The trim removed 5 bases at V and 5 bases at J, leaving 11 bases unmatched. The CDR3 DNA sequence: TGTGCCAGCAGCCCTTCGGGACTAGCGGGGAGAGCGGAGACCCAGTACTTC. Translated: CASSPSGLAGRAETQYF.

This clone was counted a single time. V usage is TRBV28 and J usage is TRBJ2-3; no reliable D call. Germline-derived CDR1 and CDR2 are MDHEN and SYDVKM. The CDR3 covers 14 residues. V gave up 3 bases and J gave up 2 bases, with 9 bases separating them. In DNA form, the CDR3 reads TGTGCCAGCAGTTTTGCGCTGAACACAGATACGCAGTATTTT. Its protein is CASSFALNTDTQYF.

This chain connects TRBV24-1 to TRBJ2-2; a possible D gene is TRBD2 (5 bases). V was pared by 4 bases and J by 4 bases, with 9 bases between. The germline V gene encodes CDR1 KGHDR and CDR2 SFDVKD. The CDR3 runs to 14 residues. Here the CDR3 DNA reads TGTGCCACCAGTGAAATAAGCGGCACCGGGGAGCTGTTTTTT. This translates into CATSEISGTGELFF.

The chain joins TRBV11-2 to TRBJ1-2, with D unclear. Trimming removed 2 bases from V and 4 bases from J, with 11 bases in between. Germline CDR1 and CDR2: SGHAT and FQNNGV. This CDR3 contains 14 residues. The CDR3 nucleotides read TGTGCCAGCAGCTTACAAGGAGAAGGCTATGGCTACACCTTC. Its protein product is CASSLQGEGYGYTF.

The CDR3 reads CASSIGGGSPEAFF. The CDR3 DNA reads TGTGCCAGTAGTATAGGAGGGGGTTCCCCTGAAGCTTTCTTT. The chain couples TRBV19 to TRBJ1-1, with TRBD1 as a possible D gene (6 bases). V lost 1 base and J lost 6, with 12 bases in between. Per the germline V gene, CDR1 is LNHDA and CDR2 is SQIVND (reference sequence). The CDR3 consists of 14 residues.

The chain joins TRBV18 to TRBJ1-1; 7 bases agree with TRBD1. V lost 0 bases to trimming and J lost 8 bases; unmatched junction nucleotides: 21. Looked up from germline, CDR1 is KGHSH and CDR2 is LQKENI. The CDR3 sequence is 19 residues long. The CDR3 protein is CASSPPGGTADTKGTEAFF. CDR3 DNA: TGTGCCAGCTCACCACCTGGGGGGACAGCAGACACAAAAGGTACCGAAGCTTTCTTT.

A single count supports this clone. The chain recombines TRBV6-5 with TRBJ1-1; D unclear. Trimming removed 0 bases at V and 1 base at J, with 6 bases between. The CDR3 has 14 amino acids. Germline V gene sequence: CDR1 MNHEY, CDR2 SVGAGI. As DNA, the CDR3 is TGTGCCAGCAGTTACTCTGCAGGGAACACTGAAGCTTTCTTT. Its translation is CASSYSAGNTEAFF.

This clone was observed a few times. The rearrangement links TRBV6-6 to TRBJ1-4; no definite D call. The V end lost 3 bases, the J end lost 12 bases, and 8 bases lay between the germline ends. This CDR3 comprises 11 residues. From germline, CDR1 is MNHNY and CDR2 SVGAGI (reference sequence). CDR3 nucleotides: TGTGCCAGCAGTTATATAGAGGAACTGTTTTTT. The encoded protein is CASSYIEELFF.

Written as DNA, the CDR3 is TGTGCCAGCAGTCCCCGGGACAGGAGTAATGAAAAACTGTTTTTT. Translated: CASSPRDRSNEKLFF. The chain carries TRBV27 and TRBJ1-4; 8 bases agree with TRBD1. Germline CDR1 is MNHEY and CDR2 is SMNVEV (reference sequence). J lost 4 bases, V lost 5 bases, and 6 bases had no gene match. There are 15 residues in the CDR3.